Listed here are 31 T cell receptor beta chains from one sample, sequenced in a study of shared clonotypes between healthy human individuals. Sequencing was performed with immunoSEQ multiplex PCR; in TCRdb, only in-frame clones are kept and a portion is missing. There are over 1.4 million clones in the sample; more than 95% occur only once, and 0.95% to 1.5% lies in the top ten. The sample consisted of naive CD4+ T cells sorted from blood. Subset given: CD45RA+ positively selected. The receptors come from a young man in good health.

The chain joins TRBV28 to TRBJ2-3; D remains unclear. Germline assignment: CDR1 MDHEN and CDR2 SYDVKM. The V end lost 3 bases, the J end lost 0 bases, and 10 bases lay between the germline ends. The CDR3 length is 15 residues. The CDR3 DNA follows: TGTGCCAGCAGTTTTTCCCCCACTAGCACAGATACGCAGTATTTT. As protein: CASSFSPTSTDTQYF. Using reference TRBV28 and TRBJ2-3 for the parts outside the CDR3, the full variable domain is DVKVTQSSRYLVKRTGEKVFLECVQDMDHENMFWYRQDPGLGLRLIYFSYDVKMKEKGDIPEGYSVSREKKERFSLILESASTNQTSMYLCASSFSPTSTDTQYFGPGTRLTVL.

In nucleotides, the CDR3 is TGTGCCAGTAGTACAACGACCGGGGGGGGCTACGAGCAGTACTTC. Amino acid sequence: CASSTTTGGGYEQYF. The V and J genes are TRBV19 and TRBJ2-7; the match to TRBD2 covers 8 bases. The germline CDR1 and CDR2 sequences are LNHDA and SQIVND (reference sequence). J lost 3 bases, V lost 4 bases, and 8 bases had no gene match. The CDR3 is 15 residues long.

The rearrangement uses TRBV6-6 and TRBJ2-7; unclear D gene. The CDR3 loop spans 13 amino acids. Trimming shortened V by 7 bases and J by 2 bases, and 12 bases separated the two germline ends. Germline V gene data show CDR1 as MNHNY and CDR2 as SVGAGI (reference sequence). As DNA, the CDR3 is TGTGCCAGCAAGGCTGCCGGAACCTACGAGCAGTACTTC. This codes for CASKAAGTYEQYF.

The chain couples TRBV10-2 to TRBJ2-5; 7 bases agree with TRBD2. Germline CDR1 WSHSY, CDR2 SAAADI. Losses at the gene ends were 6 bases for V and 9 bases for J; bases not matched to a gene: 13. The CDR3 is 14 amino acids. CDR3 protein: CASRDRDYSDSQYF. CDR3 DNA sequence: TGCGCCAGCAGGGACCGGGACTACTCAGATTCCCAGTACTTC.

The chain couples TRBV10-3 to TRBJ2-5; D uncertain. Trimming shortened V by 6 bases and J by 5 bases, and 4 bases separated the two germline ends. Germline-derived CDR1 and CDR2 are ENHRY and SYGVKD. CDR3 length: 10 residues. This CDR3 reads CAIRVETQYF. Here the CDR3 DNA reads TGTGCCATCAGGGTGGAGACCCAGTACTTC.

The V call is TRBV5-6, the J call TRBJ1-4; possibly TRBD1 for D (5 bases). Per the germline V gene, CDR1 is SGHDT and CDR2 is YYEEEE. This CDR3 spans 16 amino acids. Trimming cost V 3 bases and J 4 bases, with 16 bases left between them. CDR3 sequence (DNA): TGTGCCAGCAGCTATACCAAGGGACTGATTAATGAAAAACTGTTTTTT. It specifies CASSYTKGLINEKLFF.

The chain carries TRBV5-6 and TRBJ2-5; D possibly matches TRBD1 or TRBD2 (5 bases each). CDR1 and CDR2 from the germline V gene are SGHDT and YYEEEE. The CDR3 has 13 amino acids. Between the trimmed V and J ends, which lost 0 bases and 7 bases, there was a span of 10 bases. The CDR3 protein is CASSLGGMATQYF. CDR3 DNA sequence: TGTGCCAGCAGCTTGGGGGGGATGGCGACCCAGTACTTC.

The chain joins TRBV5-4 to TRBJ1-3; possible D gene TRBD1, 5 bases. The germline V gene has CDR1 SGHNT and CDR2 YYREEE (reference sequence). Trimming took 4 bases from V and 0 from J, leaving 11 bases between them. The CDR3 loop spans 15 amino acids. This CDR3 reads CASSHRTLSGNTIYF. CDR3 DNA sequence: TGTGCCAGCAGCCACAGGACACTCTCTGGAAACACCATATATTTT.

The genes are TRBV6-4 and TRBJ2-3, with TRBD2 matching 11 bases. The germline V gene encodes CDR1 MRHNA and CDR2 SNTAGT. Losses at the gene ends were 3 bases for V and 4 bases for J; bases not matched to a gene: 9. The CDR3 consists of 17 residues. CDR3 amino acids: CASSEQLAGVSSDTQYF. The CDR3 region has the DNA TGTGCCAGCAGTGAACAACTAGCGGGAGTTTCCTCAGATACGCAGTATTTT.

CDR3 nucleotides: TGTGCCAGCAGTTCAAGTACCGGGACAGGGCACATTCAGTACTTC. It codes for CASSSSTGTGHIQYF. The chain has TRBV2 and TRBJ2-4; TRBD1 agrees at 9 bases. The V segment lost 5 bases and the J segment 8 bases; nucleotides outside the gene matches: 10. The CDR3 is 15 residues long. Germline CDR1 is SNHLY and CDR2 is FYNNEI.

The chain is built from TRBV6-6 and TRBJ1-1, with unresolved D. Trimming took off 2 bases at V and 7 bases at J, with 11 bases between the two ends. The CDR3 spans 13 residues. The germline V gene has CDR1 MNHNY and CDR2 SVGAGI (reference sequence). In nucleotides, the CDR3 is TGTGCCAGCAGTTACAAGAATTCAGTTGAAGCTTTCTTT. As protein: CASSYKNSVEAFF.

The chain recombines TRBV2 with TRBJ2-7; 12 bases are shared with TRBD1. This CDR3 comprises 15 residues. Germline CDR1 and CDR2: SNHLY and FYNNEI. V gave up 7 bases and J gave up 7 bases; unmatched junction bases: 11. Written as DNA, the CDR3 is TGTGCCAGCACCCTGGCGGGACAGGGGGCCTGGGAGCAGTACTTC. Residues: CASTLAGQGAWEQYF.

J is TRBJ1-5 and V is TRBV7-9; a weak D match, TRBD1 (5 bases). The ends were cut back, 5 bases at V and 4 bases at J, with 15 bases in the middle. The length of the CDR3 is 15 residues. CDR1 is SEHNR, CDR2 FQNEAQ, per germline (reference sequence). The CDR3 region is CASSQTGRLNQPQHF. The CDR3 DNA reads TGTGCCAGCAGCCAGACGGGACGCCTTAATCAGCCCCAGCATTTT. Variable domain in full (rest from reference TRBV7-9 and TRBJ1-5): DTGVSQNPRHKITKRGQNVTFRCDPISEHNRLYWYRQTLGQGPEFLTYFQNEAQLEKSRLLSDRFSAERPKGSFSTLEIQRTEQGDSAMYLCASSQTGRLNQPQHFGDGTRLSIL.

The chain joins TRBV2 to TRBJ2-7; D ambiguous. V was pared by 7 bases and J by 2 bases, with 9 bases between. The CDR3 runs to 12 residues. Germline-derived CDR1 and CDR2 are SNHLY and FYNNEI. The CDR3 DNA sequence: TGTGCCAGCATGGGTTTCACCTACGAGCAGTACTTC. Residues: CASMGFTYEQYF.

This chain joins TRBV19 and TRBJ2-7; TRBD1 agrees at 9 bases. Germline assignment: CDR1 LNHDA and CDR2 SQIVND (reference sequence). The CDR3 consists of 14 residues. Losses at the gene ends were 7 bases for V and 5 bases for J; bases not matched to a gene: 9. CDR3 sequence (DNA): TGTGCCAGTACACAACAAACAGGGGGCAACGAGCAGTACTTC. This translates into CASTQQTGGNEQYF.

The V call is TRBV6-6, the J call TRBJ2-7, with 9 positions matching TRBD2. Germline V lookup: CDR1 MNHNY, CDR2 SVGAGI (reference sequence). Losses at the gene ends were 0 bases for V and 2 bases for J; bases not matched to a gene: 5. The length of the CDR3 is 16 residues. CDR3: CASSYSRGGRAYEQYF. In nucleotides, the CDR3 is TGTGCCAGCAGTTACTCCCGCGGCGGGAGGGCCTACGAGCAGTACTTC.

The gene calls are TRBV2 and TRBJ2-5; 10 nucleotides align to TRBD2. This CDR3 comprises 16 residues. V dropped 4 bases and J dropped 5; count of bases not matched to a gene: 10. Germline values: CDR1 SNHLY, CDR2 FYNNEI. CDR3 protein: CASSGASGRGEETQYF. Written as DNA, the CDR3 is TGTGCCAGCAGTGGAGCTAGCGGGAGAGGTGAGGAGACCCAGTACTTC. Using reference TRBV2 and TRBJ2-5 for the parts outside the CDR3, the full variable domain is EPEVTQTPSHQVTQMGQEVILRCVPISNHLYFYWYRQILGQKVEFLVSFYNNEISEKSEIFDDQFSVERPDGSNFTLKIRSTKLEDSAMYFCASSGASGRGEETQYFGPGTRLLVL.

The V gene is TRBV4-1, the J gene TRBJ2-3; unclear D gene. V shed 1 base and J shed 4 bases, with 6 bases lying between them. Germline CDR1 and CDR2: MGHRA and YSYEKL. CDR3 size: 13 residues. The CDR3 sequence: CASSQASADTQYF. In DNA, the CDR3 is TGCGCCAGCAGCCAAGCTTCCGCAGATACGCAGTATTTT.

This chain connects TRBV27 to TRBJ2-1; D call uncertain. The CDR3 is made up of 15 amino acids. Germline V gene sequence: CDR1 MNHEY, CDR2 SMNVEV (reference sequence). The germline V and J ends were trimmed by 0 bases and 1 base, with 7 bases remaining between them. DNA for the CDR3: TGTGCCAGCAGTTTATCCAGACCATCCTACAATGAGCAGTTCTTC. Its translation: CASSLSRPSYNEQFF.

The J gene is TRBJ1-1, the V gene TRBV5-4, with D unresolved. This CDR3 region has 14 residues. CDR1 is SGHNT, CDR2 YYREEE, per germline (reference sequence). Deletions cut 4 bases from V and 2 bases from J, with 12 bases between. CDR3 DNA: TGTGCCAGCAGCAAGGATTGGTCCAACACTGAAGCTTTCTTT. This translates into CASSKDWSNTEAFF.

Only one count was recorded for this clone. The V and J genes are TRBV18 and TRBJ2-7; TRBD1 is a possible D gene (5 bases). The CDR3 loop spans 17 amino acids. V dropped 3 bases and J dropped 3 bases, with 21 bases sitting between them. Germline CDR1 and CDR2: KGHSH and LQKENI. The DNA of the CDR3 is TGTGCCAGCTCACCCCTAAGGAGCAGGGCCGGCGGCTACGAGCAGTACTTC. Its protein is CASSPLRSRAGGYEQYF. The full variable domain, with the rest looked up from reference TRBV18 and TRBJ2-7, is NAGVMQNPRHLVRRRGQEARLRCSPMKGHSHVYWYRQLPEEGLKFMVYLQKENIIDESGMPKERFSAEFPKEGPSILRIQQVVRGDSAAYFCASSPLRSRAGGYEQYFGPGTRLTVT.

The chain has TRBV18 and TRBJ2-5, with 7 positions matching TRBD1. CDR3 length equals 13 residues. Germline CDR1 KGHSH, CDR2 LQKENI. V shed 5 bases, J shed 5 bases, and the junction held 5 bases outside the gene matches. The CDR3 here is CASSAGQEETQYF. The CDR3 DNA is TGTGCCAGCTCAGCCGGACAGGAGGAGACCCAGTACTTC.

This chain links TRBV5-1 with TRBJ2-1; 7 nucleotides match TRBD2. V shed 4 bases and J 7 bases; nucleotides not matched to a gene: 17. There are 17 residues in the CDR3. Germline V lookup: CDR1 SGHRS, CDR2 YFSETQ. The CDR3 loop is CASSPRGRAMHSNEQFF. The CDR3 DNA is TGCGCCAGCAGCCCGCGGGGGAGGGCCATGCATTCTAATGAGCAGTTCTTC.

In its sample, this clone was seen once. V usage is TRBV28 and J usage is TRBJ2-3; D perhaps matches TRBD2 (6 bases). CDR3 length equals 15 residues. Germline-derived CDR1 and CDR2 are MDHEN and SYDVKM. The V end lost 2 bases, the J end lost 2 bases, and 11 bases lay between the germline ends. The CDR3 is CASSLAGFTTDTQYF. In nucleotides, the CDR3 is TGTGCCAGCAGTTTAGCGGGATTTACCACAGATACGCAGTATTTT.

The CDR3 reads CASSLNLAGYNEQFF. The CDR3 DNA reads as TGTGCCAGCAGCTTGAATCTAGCGGGTTACAATGAGCAGTTCTTC. The rearrangement uses TRBV5-4 and TRBJ2-1; 8 nucleotides match TRBD2. The J segment lost 4 bases and the V segment lost 1 base, leaving 4 bases of the junction unmatched. Germline V gene sequence: CDR1 SGHNT, CDR2 YYREEE (reference sequence). This CDR3 comprises 15 residues.

As for this clone: This CDR3 is also generated by other DNA sequences in the sample. The rearrangement uses TRBV18 and TRBJ2-7; D is perhaps TRBD1 (6 bases). CDR1 is KGHSH, CDR2 LQKENI, per germline. The ends were cut back, 3 bases at V and 4 bases at J, with 10 bases in the middle. This CDR3 has 13 amino acids. The CDR3 DNA reads TGTGCCAGCTCACCCCCGGGACATTACGAGCAGTACTTC. Protein product: CASSPPGHYEQYF.

The V gene is TRBV6-5, the J gene TRBJ2-3, with no clear D. In germline, CDR1 is MNHEY, CDR2 SVGAGI. Trimming removed 6 bases at V and 6 bases at J, with 16 bases between. This CDR3 has 14 amino acids. The chain's CDR3 is CASSHPDKGDTQYF. CDR3 in DNA: TGTGCCAGCAGCCATCCCGATAAGGGCGATACGCAGTATTTT.

The V call is TRBV27, the J call TRBJ2-7; 7 bases are a match to TRBD1. Per the germline V gene, CDR1 is MNHEY and CDR2 is SMNVEV (reference sequence). J gave up 2 bases and V 5 bases, and 6 bases lay outside the gene matches. CDR3 length equals 14 residues. CDR3 loop: CASSQRQGTYEQYF. Written as DNA, the CDR3 is TGTGCCAGCAGTCAAAGACAGGGCACCTACGAGCAGTACTTC.

This clone is a singleton in its sample. The rearrangement uses TRBV7-9 and TRBJ2-7; 7 positions agree with TRBD1. Germline CDR1 SEHNR, CDR2 FQNEAQ (reference sequence). V lost 5 bases to trimming and J lost 3 bases; unmatched junction nucleotides: 7. CDR3 length: 14 amino acids. In DNA, the CDR3 is TGTGCCAGCAGCACCCGGGACAGCAACTACGAGCAGTACTTC. This encodes CASSTRDSNYEQYF.

The V call is TRBV19, the J call TRBJ1-1; D is undetermined. This CDR3 spans 13 amino acids. V lost 3 bases to trimming and J lost 8 bases, with 13 bases between them. Germline CDR1 reads LNHDA; CDR2 reads SQIVND (reference sequence). DNA of the CDR3: TGTGCCAGTAGTATTGTAGAGCGTACCGAAGCTTTCTTT. Encoded protein: CASSIVERTEAFF. The full variable domain, completed using reference TRBV19 and TRBJ1-1, is DGGITQSPKYLFRKEGQNVTLSCEQNLNHDAMYWYRQDPGQGLRLIYYSQIVNDFQKGDIAEGYSVSREKKESFPLTVTSAQKNPTAFYLCASSIVERTEAFFGQGTRLTVV.

The V gene is TRBV6-1, the J gene TRBJ1-5; no clear D. The CDR3 extends over 16 amino acids. CDR1 and CDR2 from the germline V gene are MNHNS and SASEGT. Trimming removed 3 bases from V and 0 bases from J, with 12 bases in between. The CDR3 loop reads CASSEGSPYSNQPQHF. CDR3 DNA: TGTGCCAGCAGTGAGGGAAGCCCTTATAGCAATCAGCCCCAGCATTTT.